By sample share, the clone carrying this T cell receptor beta chain is medium-sized (0.01 to 0.1%). TCRdb re-called clones from the PCR reads using MiXCR. This sample has approximately 12,000 clones, with around 29% found just once. Thyroid surgery was preceded by no treatment in any patient. The sample comes from a study of metastatic and nonmetastatic thyroid tumors. CDR3 size: 15 residues. CDR1 DFQATT and CDR2 SNEGSKA come from the germline V gene (reference sequence). V lost 0 bases to trimming and J lost 3 bases; unmatched junction nucleotides: 8. The J gene is TRBJ2-7, the V gene TRBV20-1; 7 nucleotides align to TRBD1. The clonotype comes from a female donor with papillary thyroid cancer or a benign thyroid nodule (not recorded which). Some clones in this sample may be carry-over from other donors' samples. The specimen was tumor tissue. The CDR3 DNA reads TGCAGTGCTAGAGAGCAGGGGGTGGGAAGCTACGAGCAGTACTTC. This gives the protein CSAREQGVGSYEQYF.